These 32 T cell receptor beta chains came from one sample sequenced in a study of shared clonotypes between healthy human individuals. TCRdb's table, derived via immunoSEQ multiplex PCR, lists solely in-frame clones and lacks some. The sample lists 400,000 to 600,000 clones, approximately 94% occurring once. The sequenced sample consisted of naive CD4+ T cells sorted from blood. The subset is: CD45RA+ positively selected. All receptors come from a woman aged 30 to 39 in good health.

The chain links TRBV7-9 to TRBJ2-2, with D possibly TRBD1 on 8 matching bases. Per germline, CDR1 SEHNR and CDR2 FQNEAQ (reference sequence). CDR3 length: 16 residues. V was clipped by 8 bases and J by 7 bases, with 23 bases between them. The DNA for the CDR3 is TGTGCCAGCCGGACAGGGAGCGGGATAGGGGTCGGGGAGCTGTTTTTT. Translated, it gives CASRTGSGIGVGELFF.

The chain combines TRBV19 with TRBJ1-5; D remains ambiguous. Trimming removed 4 bases at V and 0 bases at J, with 10 bases between. From germline, CDR1 is LNHDA and CDR2 SQIVND (reference sequence). The CDR3 is 15 amino acids. In DNA form, the CDR3 reads TGTGCCAGTAGTACGGATAGAGCTAGCAATCAGCCCCAGCATTTT. Residues: CASSTDRASNQPQHF.

This chain connects TRBV27 to TRBJ2-7; the D gene is possibly TRBD2 (6 bases). Trimming took off 6 bases at V and 6 bases at J, with 27 bases between the two ends. CDR1 is MNHEY and CDR2 is SMNVEV in the germline V gene (reference sequence). This CDR3 spans 17 amino acids. The CDR3 is CASRSPRESQVGREQYF. DNA for the CDR3: TGTGCCAGCAGATCCCCACGGGAGTCTCAGGTAGGCCGCGAGCAGTACTTC.

This chain uses TRBV2 with TRBJ2-5; D not resolved. The V end lost 5 bases, the J end lost 5 bases, and 21 bases lay between the germline ends. Germline V gene data show CDR1 as SNHLY and CDR2 as FYNNEI. The CDR3 is 16 amino acids. This CDR3 reads CASSPVRQLMGETQYF. CDR3 in DNA: TGTGCCAGCAGTCCTGTTCGTCAGCTGATGGGGGAGACCCAGTACTTC. Using reference TRBV2 and TRBJ2-5 for the parts outside the CDR3, the full variable domain is EPEVTQTPSHQVTQMGQEVILRCVPISNHLYFYWYRQILGQKVEFLVSFYNNEISEKSEIFDDQFSVERPDGSNFTLKIRSTKLEDSAMYFCASSPVRQLMGETQYFGPGTRLLVL.

V and J are TRBV5-5 and TRBJ2-5; D remains ambiguous. V dropped 4 bases and J dropped 3 bases, with 4 bases sitting between them. The germline V gene has CDR1 SGHKS and CDR2 YYEKEE (reference sequence). CDR3 length: 11 residues. The DNA of the CDR3 is TGTGCCAGCAGCGGGGAAGAGACCCAGTACTTC. It is translated as CASSGEETQYF.

V is TRBV27 and J is TRBJ2-7, with 8 positions matching TRBD1. The CDR3 contains 11 residues. Germline lookup yields CDR1 MNHEY and CDR2 SMNVEV (reference sequence). The V and J ends lost 7 bases and 6 bases, in that order; junction bases with no gene match: 2. The CDR3 is CASKDRGEQYF. CDR3 in DNA: TGTGCCAGCAAAGACAGGGGCGAGCAGTACTTC.

The rearrangement joins TRBV6-6 to TRBJ2-6; no clear D. Trimming stripped 4 bases from V and 0 bases from J, with 4 bases between. CDR3 size: 14 residues. From germline, CDR1 is MNHNY and CDR2 SVGAGI (reference sequence). The CDR3 sequence: CASSLSSGANVLTF. CDR3 nucleotide sequence: TGTGCCAGCAGTTTAAGCTCTGGGGCCAACGTCCTGACTTTC.

The chain carries TRBV5-1 and TRBJ1-1; D gene uncertain. With 4 bases removed from V and 11 bases from J, the gap between germline ends came to 18 bases. Germline loops: CDR1 SGHRS, CDR2 YFSETQ. The CDR3 runs to 13 residues. CDR3 residues: CASSLGPKEEAFF. As DNA, the CDR3 is TGCGCCAGCAGCCTTGGGCCTAAGGAGGAGGCTTTCTTT.

The chain carries TRBV5-4 and TRBJ2-1, with 7 bases that match TRBD2. The CDR3 extends over 16 amino acids. Germline trimming cut 5 bases from V and 2 bases from J; bases unmatched to any gene: 10. CDR1 and CDR2 from the germline V gene are SGHNT and YYREEE (reference sequence). CDR3 loop: CASSHGGLAAYNEQFF. The CDR3 nucleotides read TGTGCCAGCAGTCACGGTGGGCTAGCGGCCTACAATGAGCAGTTCTTC.

This chain joins TRBV7-9 and TRBJ1-3, with D possibly matching TRBD1 (6 bases). CDR1 and CDR2 from the germline V gene are SEHNR and FQNEAQ (reference sequence). V shed 4 bases and J shed 0 bases, with 10 bases lying between them. CDR3 length: 15 amino acids. The CDR3 loop reads CASSYTGSSGNTIYF. The CDR3 nucleotides read TGTGCCAGCAGCTACACAGGGAGCTCTGGAAACACCATATATTTT.

CDR3 loop: CASSYGLAGRNEQFF. The CDR3 bases are TGTGCCAGCAGCTACGGACTAGCGGGACGTAATGAGCAGTTCTTC. This chain connects TRBV7-3 to TRBJ2-1; 12 nucleotides align to TRBD2. The V segment lost 4 bases and the J segment 7 bases; nucleotides outside the gene matches: 5. The CDR3 loop spans 15 amino acids. Germline V gives CDR1 SGHTA, CDR2 FQGTGA.

V is TRBV27 and J is TRBJ1-2; possible D gene TRBD1, 5 bases. Germline V gives CDR1 MNHEY, CDR2 SMNVEV (reference sequence). Trimming removed 8 bases at V and 5 bases at J, with 15 bases between. The CDR3 sequence is 13 residues long. The CDR3 nucleotides read TGTGCCAGCGGCAGGGCTTCAATTTATGGCTACACCTTC. Its translation: CASGRASIYGYTF.

The gene calls are TRBV7-8 and TRBJ1-4, with 11 bases identical to TRBD1. This CDR3 has 18 residues. The germline gives CDR1 SGHVS, CDR2 FQNEAQ. V was pared by 2 bases and J by 8 bases, with 13 bases of the junction left unmatched. This CDR3 is CASSLSLSPRTGGEKLFF. The CDR3 DNA reads as TGTGCCAGCAGCTTAAGTTTAAGTCCTAGGACAGGGGGCGAAAAACTGTTTTTT.

The chain has TRBV7-9 and TRBJ1-1; D unresolved. The germline V gene has CDR1 SEHNR and CDR2 FQNEAQ (reference sequence). Trimming pared 2 bases from V and 0 bases from J, leaving 7 bases between. The CDR3 contains 14 residues. The CDR3 DNA reads as TGTGCCAGCAGCTTAATAGCAATGAACACTGAAGCTTTCTTT. This sequence encodes CASSLIAMNTEAFF.

This chain joins TRBV5-6 and TRBJ2-7; a possible D gene is TRBD1 (5 bases). The CDR3 runs 12 residues. Germline lookup yields CDR1 SGHDT and CDR2 YYEEEE. The ends were cut back, 2 bases at V and 4 bases at J, with 7 bases in the middle. CDR3 sequence (DNA): TGTGCCAGCAGCTTTAGGGGTTACGAGCAGTACTTC. Translation: CASSFRGYEQYF.

The rearrangement links TRBV5-1 to TRBJ1-4; no firm D call. This CDR3 comprises 14 residues. V lost 4 bases, J lost 6 bases, and 13 bases lay in between. Looked up from germline, CDR1 is SGHRS and CDR2 is YFSETQ. The CDR3 is CASSLPGSDEKLFF. The CDR3 bases are TGCGCCAGCAGCCTCCCGGGCTCTGATGAAAAACTGTTTTTT.

V gene TRBV19 combines with J gene TRBJ1-4, with 7 bases that match TRBD1. The J segment lost 5 bases and the V segment lost 9 bases, leaving 12 bases of the junction unmatched. Germline CDR1 is LNHDA and CDR2 is SQIVND (reference sequence). This CDR3 contains 15 residues. CDR3 amino acids: CASNTGQAGNEKLFF. The CDR3 DNA sequence: TGTGCCAGCAATACAGGACAGGCGGGAAATGAAAAACTGTTTTTT.

The chain has TRBV7-8 and TRBJ2-5; TRBD2 might be the D (5 bases). CDR3 length: 14 amino acids. Germline V CDR1 and CDR2: SGHVS, FQNEAQ. The V gene lost 1 base and the J gene lost 3 bases, with 9 bases spanning the gap. The CDR3 DNA is TGTGCCAGCAGCTTAGTTGAGACTAAAGAGACCCAGTACTTC. Translated: CASSLVETKETQYF.

The J gene is TRBJ2-7, the V gene TRBV25-1; 8 nucleotides line up with TRBD1. V was clipped by 3 bases and J by 4 bases; unmatched bases: 5. Germline V gene sequence: CDR1 MGHDK, CDR2 SYGVNS. The CDR3 length is 14 residues. The CDR3 nucleotides read TGTGCCAGCAGTGAGTCACAGGGGGATTACGAGCAGTACTTC. Protein product: CASSESQGDYEQYF.

This rearrangement joins TRBV28 to TRBJ2-3; D is undetermined. The CDR3 is 14 residues long. V was cut by 5 bases and J by 6 bases, with 15 bases left in between. CDR1 MDHEN and CDR2 SYDVKM come from the germline V gene. The CDR3: CASSRPILLDTQYF. The CDR3 bases are TGTGCCAGCAGTCGACCTATTCTGTTGGATACGCAGTATTTT.

The chain has TRBV7-2 and TRBJ2-2; possible D gene TRBD1, 6 bases. This CDR3 comprises 16 residues. The germline CDR1 and CDR2 sequences are SGHTA and FQGNSA. V shed 5 bases and J shed 1 base, with 14 bases lying between them. In DNA, the CDR3 is TGTGCCAGCAGCCCATACGGGACACTGAACACCGGGGAGCTGTTTTTT. Protein: CASSPYGTLNTGELFF.

The chain has TRBV28 and TRBJ1-3; D gene uncertain. CDR3 size: 12 residues. The germline V gene has CDR1 MDHEN and CDR2 SYDVKM. V was shortened by 6 bases and J by 5 bases, with 8 bases between the two germline ends. The CDR3 sequence: CASSTGRNTIYF. CDR3 DNA: TGTGCCAGCAGCACCGGTAGAAACACCATATATTTT.

The rearrangement links TRBV5-1 to TRBJ2-1, with D unresolved. The germline CDR1 and CDR2 sequences are SGHRS and YFSETQ. This CDR3 region has 16 residues. Trimming left V 2 bases short and J 1 base short, with 13 bases between. The CDR3 DNA sequence: TGCGCCAGCAGCTTTGCGTCCTATAATTCCTACAATGAGCAGTTCTTC. Translating it yields CASSFASYNSYNEQFF.

Concerning this clone: This CDR3 is also generated by other DNA sequences in the sample. This sequence joins TRBV20-1 and TRBJ1-2; a weak D match, TRBD1 (5 bases). This CDR3 contains 11 residues. Germline CDR1 DFQATT, CDR2 SNEGSKA (reference sequence). With 3 bases removed from V and 4 bases from J, the gap between germline ends came to 6 bases. The CDR3 bases are TGCAGTGCTAGCGGGACCTATGGCTACACCTTC. Its protein is CSASGTYGYTF.

CDR3 sequence (DNA): TGTGCCAGCAGTGGGGGGGGGATACAGGGAGAGAATCAGCCCCAGCATTTT. This translates into CASSGGGIQGENQPQHF. This chain joins TRBV6-1 and TRBJ1-5; D may be TRBD1 (6 bases). This CDR3 spans 17 amino acids. V lost 4 bases and J 4 bases, leaving 20 bases between the germline ends. CDR1 MNHNS and CDR2 SASEGT come from the germline V gene.

This CDR3 is CASSRLAGGREQYF. The CDR3 DNA reads as TGTGCCAGCAGCCGACTAGCGGGAGGGCGGGAGCAGTACTTC. This chain connects TRBV27 to TRBJ2-7; TRBD2 aligns across 14 bases. Germline loops: CDR1 MNHEY, CDR2 SMNVEV (reference sequence). The CDR3 totals 14 residues. V was clipped by 6 bases and J by 7 bases; unmatched bases: 5.

This chain links TRBV6-5 with TRBJ2-1, with D unresolved. The CDR3 sequence is 16 residues long. V lost 3 bases, J lost 8 bases, and 20 bases lay in between. The germline V gene encodes CDR1 MNHEY and CDR2 SVGAGI. The CDR3 loop is CASSYNRVDLEDEQFF. CDR3 DNA: TGTGCCAGCAGTTATAATCGGGTCGACCTCGAGGATGAGCAGTTCTTC.

The chain couples TRBV28 to TRBJ2-5, with 9 bases aligning to TRBD1. This CDR3 spans 15 amino acids. Trimming took 6 bases from V and 2 from J; bases not matched to a gene: 7. Germline CDR1 is MDHEN and CDR2 is SYDVKM. The CDR3 coding sequence is TGTGCCAGCAGACACGGACAGGGGCATCAAGAGACCCAGTACTTC. Its protein is CASRHGQGHQETQYF.

This chain connects TRBV9 to TRBJ2-2; no definite D call. The germline V gene encodes CDR1 SGDLS and CDR2 YYNGEE. CDR3 size: 12 residues. Trimming stripped 4 bases from V and 5 bases from J, with 6 bases between. In DNA form, the CDR3 reads TGTGCCAGCAGCCATATTACCGGGGAGCTGTTTTTT. The encoded protein is CASSHITGELFF.

V gene TRBV29-1 combines with J gene TRBJ2-7; the D is unclear. Trimming removed 1 base from V and 2 bases from J, with 9 bases in between. Germline values: CDR1 SQVTM, CDR2 ANQGSEA. CDR3 length: 13 residues. The CDR3 nucleotides are TGCAGCGTTGAAGGGGCCACTACCTACGAGCAGTACTTC. Amino acids: CSVEGATTYEQYF.

The chain links TRBV6-6 to TRBJ1-4; D is unclear. Trimming cost V 4 bases and J 6 bases, with 18 bases left between them. This CDR3 has 16 amino acids. Germline V lookup: CDR1 MNHNY, CDR2 SVGAGI (reference sequence). The CDR3 sequence is CASSSQDPETYEKLFF. The CDR3 DNA sequence: TGTGCCAGCAGTTCCCAAGATCCCGAGACTTATGAAAAACTGTTTTTT.

A single count supports this clone. The chain couples TRBV28 to TRBJ2-5; 7 bases agree with TRBD2. The J call may be wrong; the DNA end is better matched by TRBJ2-7. From germline, CDR1 is MDHEN and CDR2 SYDVKM. The CDR3 contains 12 residues. Here the CDR3 DNA reads TGTGCCAGCTGCGGGAGCTCCTACGAGCAGTACTTC. It specifies CASCGSSYEQYF.